These T cell receptor beta chains were read from a single sample in a study of T cells in tuberculosis. Measured with immunoSEQ multiplex PCR; TCRdb has only the in-frame clones, and not every one. Of 30,000 or so clones listed, about 95% were seen once; the top ten hold 2% to 2.5%. The sequenced sample consisted of PBMCs. These receptors originate from a donor between 10 and 35 years old with latent tuberculosis or without tuberculosis infection. CDR3s include the opening cysteine and the closing phenylalanine or tryptophan. The order of the fields is J gene, clone size, D gene, V gene, CDR3 protein, CDR3 DNA. D genes are given only for firm matches. For some rows the clone size is stated as once, few or many, or as a class when expanded; others skip it.

TRBJ2-2 | NA | NA | TRBV5-1 | CASSLGQLNTGELFF | TGCGCCAGCAGCTTGGGGCAGTTGAACACCGGGGAGCTGTTTTTT
TRBJ1-4 | NA | TRBD1 | TRBV5-1 | CASSVGGQGREKLFF | TGCGCCAGCAGCGTGGGGGGACAGGGAAGGGAAAAACTGTTTTTT
TRBJ1-1 | NA | NA | TRBV9 | CASSVDQGRGTEAFF | TGTGCCAGCAGCGTAGATCAGGGGAGAGGCACTGAAGCTTTCTTT
TRBJ2-2 | NA | NA | TRBV9 | CASSPGDTGELFF | TGTGCCAGCAGCCCGGGGGACACCGGGGAGCTGTTTTTT
TRBJ2-3 | NA | NA | TRBV5-1 | CASSLLGGGDTQYF | TGCGCCAGCAGCTTGTTGGGAGGGGGAGATACGCAGTATTTT
TRBJ2-7 | NA | NA | TRBV18 | CASSPSRAYEQYF | TGTGCCAGCTCCCCATCCCGGGCCTACGAGCAGTACTTC
TRBJ2-3 | NA | NA | TRBV7-3 | CASSLSLTTTDTQYF | TGTGCCAGCAGCTTGAGCCTAACGACAACAGATACGCAGTATTTT
TRBJ1-1 | NA | NA | TRBV6-1 | CASSEVPGVGNTEAFF | TGTGCCAGCAGTGAAGTGCCAGGGGTGGGGAACACTGAAGCTTTCTTT
TRBJ2-1 | NA | NA | TRBV5-5 | CASRVTSTYEQFF | TGTGCCAGCAGAGTCACTAGCACATATGAGCAGTTCTTC
TRBJ1-6 | NA | NA | TRBV11-2 | CASSSYRQSSYNSPLHF | TGTGCCAGCAGCTCCTACAGGCAGAGCTCCTATAATTCACCCCTCCACTTT
TRBJ2-7 | NA | TRBD2 | TRBV30 | CAWRTSGAGYEQYF | TGTGCCTGGCGGACTAGCGGGGCGGGCTACGAGCAGTACTTC
TRBJ1-2 | once | NA | TRBV4-1 | CASSPRTVSNYGYTF | TGCGCCAGCAGCCCTCGGACAGTTTCTAACTATGGCTACACCTTC
TRBJ2-3 | NA | TRBD2 | TRBV10-2 | CASSRGLARSTDTQYF | TGCGCCAGCAGCCGCGGACTAGCGAGAAGCACAGATACGCAGTATTTT
TRBJ2-7 | NA | NA | TRBV25-1 | CASSLTSLDEQYF | TGTGCCAGCAGCCTGACTAGTCTGGACGAGCAGTACTTC
TRBJ2-5 | NA | NA | TRBV2 | CASSVARQETQYF | TGTGCCAGCAGTGTGGCCAGACAAGAGACCCAGTACTTC
TRBJ2-5 | once | NA | TRBV18 | CASSPPSTLETQYF | TGTGCCAGCTCACCACCGAGCACTCTAGAGACCCAGTACTTC
TRBJ1-3 | NA | NA | TRBV29-1 | CSVEDSSGNTIYF | TGCAGCGTTGAAGACAGCTCTGGAAACACCATATATTTT
TRBJ2-7 | NA | TRBD1 | TRBV10-1 | CASSEGLGPGQGYSEQYF | TGCGCCAGCAGTGAGGGACTTGGCCCGGGACAGGGATACAGCGAGCAGTACTTC
TRBJ1-2 | NA | TRBD1 | TRBV23-1 | CASSQFGQGYYGYTF | TGCGCCAGCAGTCAATTTGGACAGGGCTACTATGGCTACACCTTC
TRBJ2-3 | once | NA | TRBV7-3 | CASSLMGRSDTQYF | TGTGCCAGCAGCTTAATGGGCCGCTCTGATACGCAGTATTTT
TRBJ2-1 | NA | TRBD2 | TRBV25-1 | CASGGLAGLSSYNEQFF | TGTGCCAGCGGGGGACTAGCGGGGCTGAGCTCCTACAATGAGCAGTTCTTC
TRBJ2-1 | NA | NA | TRBV13 | CASSLAGFGGSYNEQFF | TGTGCCAGCAGCTTAGCCGGGTTCGGGGGCTCCTACAATGAGCAGTTCTTC
TRBJ2-7 | NA | NA | TRBV27 | CASSFKTPAYEQYF | TGTGCCAGCAGTTTCAAAACACCTGCCTACGAGCAGTACTTC
TRBJ2-2 | NA | TRBD2 | TRBV7-6 | CASSLAGGIYTGELFF | TGTGCCAGCAGCTTAGCGGGGGGGATATACACCGGGGAGCTGTTTTTT